What follows are 16 T cell receptor beta chains derived from one specimen sequenced in a study of blood T cells in healthy people across ages. Primers used in a second PCR of roughly 6 to 12 cycles were a sample-barcoded 5' primer and a J-beta primer mix. TCRdb reanalysed the 5' RACE reads using MiXCR and keeps one entry per CDR3 protein. The sample carries some 760,000 distinct CDR3 sequences, more than 20% recorded once. In addition, the sample was reused for a study of T cells of mothers and their children.

Material: blood. The receptors shown here come from a boy aged 5-17 years in good health.

This chain uses TRBV12-3 or TRBV12-4 with TRBJ2-3, with 10 bases identical to TRBD2. V was pared by 4 bases and J by 6 bases, with 10 bases of the junction left unmatched. The CDR3 covers 16 residues. CDR3 sequence: CASSSSLAGGLDTQYF. CDR3 nucleotides: TGTGCCAGCAGTTCTTCCTTAGCGGGAGGTTTGGATACGCAGTATTTT.

This clonotype was detected only a few times. This chain uses TRBV6-2 or TRBV6-3 with TRBJ2-7; the match to TRBD1 covers 7 bases. Germline V gene sequence: CDR1 MNHEY, CDR2 SVGEGT. This CDR3 has 12 residues. V lost 10 bases, J lost 3 bases, and 6 bases stayed unmatched. CDR3 in DNA: TGTGCCACACAGACAGGGTTCTACGAGCAGTACTTC. Amino acid sequence: CATQTGFYEQYF.

This chain connects TRBV29-1 to TRBJ2-5; TRBD2 matches 7 bases. The end of the DNA aligns better with TRBJ2-7, so the J call may be wrong. Germline loops: CDR1 SQVTM, CDR2 ANQGSEA. This CDR3 is 13 amino acids long. CDR3 region: CSVELSGTYEQYF. For the CDR3, the DNA is TGCAGCGTTGAATTGAGCGGGACTTACGAGCAGTACTTC.

This chain joins TRBV28 and TRBJ1-1, with a weak D call TRBD1 (5 bases). The germline V gene encodes CDR1 MDHEN and CDR2 SYDVKM. V dropped 4 bases and J dropped 4 bases, with 13 bases sitting between them. This CDR3 is 14 amino acids long. CDR3 bases: TGTGCCAGCAGTTATCAGGACATGGGCACTGAAGCTTTCTTT. It translates to CASSYQDMGTEAFF.

The J gene is TRBJ1-1, the V gene TRBV20-1; the D is unclear. From germline, CDR1 is DFQATT and CDR2 SNEGSKA (reference sequence). CDR3 length: 12 residues. V was clipped by 2 bases and J by 1 base, with 5 bases between them. The CDR3 region is CSARRQNTEAFF. The CDR3 nucleotides are TGCAGTGCTAGACGGCAGAACACTGAAGCTTTCTTT.

This clonotype has only a few counts. The chain couples TRBV5-1 to TRBJ1-1; no clear D gene. This CDR3 is 15 amino acids long. Germline CDR1 and CDR2: SGHRS and YFSETQ. The V end was cut by 2 bases, the J end by 1 base, with 12 bases between. CDR3 coding DNA: TGCGCCAGCAGCTTAACCTGGGCACAGAACACTGAAGCTTTCTTT. Residues: CASSLTWAQNTEAFF.

The rearrangement uses TRBV4-1 and TRBJ1-1; possibly TRBD1 for D (6 bases). This CDR3 spans 18 amino acids. From germline, CDR1 is MGHRA and CDR2 YSYEKL. V dropped 1 base and J dropped 6 bases, with 24 bases sitting between them. CDR3 protein: CASSQVPPGTGMGAEAFF. CDR3 coding DNA: TGCGCCAGCAGCCAAGTCCCGCCCGGAACAGGGATGGGCGCTGAAGCTTTCTTT.

This chain connects TRBV5-1 to TRBJ1-2; D gene unclear. Trimming left V 4 bases short and J 6 bases short, with 10 bases between. The CDR3 totals 12 residues. Germline CDR1 reads SGHRS; CDR2 reads YFSETQ. The CDR3 region has the DNA TGCGCCAGCAGCCAAATGACGGATGGCTACACCTTC. This encodes CASSQMTDGYTF.

This chain uses TRBV7-2 with TRBJ2-7; 7 positions agree with TRBD1. The germline V gene encodes CDR1 SGHTA and CDR2 FQGNSA. V trimming: 5 bases; J trimming: 2 bases; junction bases outside the gene matches: 9. CDR3 size: 15 residues. CDR3: CASSRTGTVTYEQYF. CDR3 nucleotides: TGTGCCAGCAGCAGAACCGGGACAGTTACCTACGAGCAGTACTTC.

J is TRBJ1-1 and V is TRBV29-1, with TRBD1 identical over 8 bases. The V and J ends lost 6 bases and 4 bases, in that order; junction bases with no gene match: 7. Per germline, CDR1 SQVTM and CDR2 ANQGSEA. There are 13 residues in the CDR3. The CDR3 region is CSVPDRVGTEAFF. The CDR3 DNA reads TGCAGCGTCCCGGACAGGGTTGGCACTGAAGCTTTCTTT.

This clonotype appeared a few times. The chain is built from TRBV7-9 and TRBJ2-5, with 8 bases that match TRBD2. The J call may be incorrect, as the DNA end agrees better with TRBJ2-1. CDR1 SEHNR and CDR2 FQNEAQ come from the germline V gene (reference sequence). This CDR3 spans 15 amino acids. The CDR3 region is CASSSLAAAGNEQFF. CDR3 DNA sequence: TGTGCCAGCAGCTCACTAGCGGCGGCGGGCAATGAGCAGTTCTTC.

This clonotype was detected only a few times. V usage is TRBV11-2 and J usage is TRBJ2-1; 7 positions agree with TRBD2. Germline V gene data show CDR1 as SGHAT and CDR2 as FQNNGV. J gave up 6 bases and V 0 bases, and 8 bases lay outside the gene matches. The CDR3 runs 16 residues. CDR3 DNA sequence: TGTGCCAGCAGCTTAGATCCCAGCGGGGCGGGCAATGAGCAGTTCTTC. Its translation: CASSLDPSGAGNEQFF.

This clonotype was counted a few times. The V gene is TRBV7-9, the J gene TRBJ2-3, with a possible D match to TRBD2 (5 bases). There are 16 residues in the CDR3. Germline CDR1 SEHNR, CDR2 FQNEAQ (reference sequence). The V and J ends lost 5 bases and 0 bases respectively, with 15 bases between them. The CDR3 region is CASSPREGISTDTQYF. The CDR3 nucleotides read TGTGCCAGCAGCCCCCGAGAGGGCATTAGCACAGATACGCAGTATTTT.

The DNA of the CDR3 is TGCAGTGCTATACCGGACAGGGGGAAGAACATTCAGTACTTC. Its translation is CSAIPDRGKNIQYF. The chain couples TRBV20-1 to TRBJ2-4, with 10 bases aligning to TRBD1. Losses at the gene ends were 4 bases for V and 7 bases for J; bases not matched to a gene: 7. Germline values: CDR1 DFQATT, CDR2 SNEGSKA (reference sequence). This CDR3 spans 14 amino acids.

This sequence joins TRBV24-1 and TRBJ2-3, with D unclear. V was clipped by 4 bases and J by 1 base, with 11 bases between them. Germline CDR1 is KGHDR and CDR2 is SFDVKD. The CDR3 spans 15 residues. The CDR3 nucleotides read TGTGCCACCAGTGACCCGGACCCCTGCACAGATACGCAGTATTTT. It encodes CATSDPDPCTDTQYF.

This chain links TRBV3-1 with TRBJ1-6; no clear D. V gave up 4 bases and J gave up 7 bases, with 11 bases separating them. The CDR3 covers 14 residues. The germline V gene encodes CDR1 LGHDT and CDR2 YNNKEL (reference sequence). The CDR3 reads CASSPRAFNSPLHF. As DNA, the CDR3 is TGTGCCAGCAGCCCTAGGGCCTTCAATTCACCCCTCCACTTT.